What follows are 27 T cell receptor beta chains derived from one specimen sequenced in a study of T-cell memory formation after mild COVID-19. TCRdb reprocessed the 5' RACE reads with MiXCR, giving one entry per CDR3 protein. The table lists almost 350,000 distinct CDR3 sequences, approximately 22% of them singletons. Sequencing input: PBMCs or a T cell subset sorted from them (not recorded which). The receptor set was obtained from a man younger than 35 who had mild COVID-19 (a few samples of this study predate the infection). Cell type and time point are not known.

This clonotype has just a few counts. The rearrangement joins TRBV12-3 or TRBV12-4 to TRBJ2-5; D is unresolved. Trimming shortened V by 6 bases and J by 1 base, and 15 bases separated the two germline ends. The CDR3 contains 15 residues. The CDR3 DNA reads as TGTGCCAGCAGCATCTCGTTGGGATCCCAAGAGACCCAGTACTTC. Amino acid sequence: CASSISLGSQETQYF.

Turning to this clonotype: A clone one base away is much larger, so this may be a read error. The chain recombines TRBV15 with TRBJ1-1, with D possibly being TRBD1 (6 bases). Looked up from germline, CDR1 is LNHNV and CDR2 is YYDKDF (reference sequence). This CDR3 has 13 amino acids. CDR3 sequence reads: CATQSTGNSEAFF. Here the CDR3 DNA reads TGTGCCACCCAATCCACAGGGAACTCTGAAGCTTTCTTT.

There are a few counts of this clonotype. CDR3 sequence: CASSPYVGRSRTTGELFF. The CDR3 DNA is TGTGCCAGCAGTCCTTACGTAGGAAGGAGCCGAACCACCGGGGAGCTGTTTTTT. The gene calls are TRBV6-2 or TRBV6-3 and TRBJ2-2; no clear D gene. V lost 5 bases and J lost 4, with 23 bases in between. Germline CDR1 is MNHEY and CDR2 is SVGEGT. The length of the CDR3 is 18 residues.

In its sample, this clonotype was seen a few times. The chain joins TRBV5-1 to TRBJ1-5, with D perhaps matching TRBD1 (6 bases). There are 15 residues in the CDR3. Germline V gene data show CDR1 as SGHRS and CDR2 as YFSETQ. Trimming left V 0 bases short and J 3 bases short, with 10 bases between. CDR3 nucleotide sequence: TGCGCCAGCAGCTTGGATTGGGGGCTCAATCAGCCCCAGCATTTT. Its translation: CASSLDWGLNQPQHF.

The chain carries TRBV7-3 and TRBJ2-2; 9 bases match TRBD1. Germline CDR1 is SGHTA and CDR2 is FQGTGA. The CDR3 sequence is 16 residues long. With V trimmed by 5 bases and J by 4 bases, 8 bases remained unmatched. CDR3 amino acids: CASSAQGARITGELFF. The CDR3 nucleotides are TGTGCCAGCAGCGCACAGGGGGCGCGTATCACCGGGGAGCTGTTTTTT.

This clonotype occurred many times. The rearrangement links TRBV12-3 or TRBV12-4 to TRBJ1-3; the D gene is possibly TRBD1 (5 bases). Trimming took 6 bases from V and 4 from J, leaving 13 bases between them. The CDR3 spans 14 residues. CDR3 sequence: CASRPGTLGNTIYF. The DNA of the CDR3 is TGTGCCAGCAGACCCGGGACCCTGGGAAACACCATATATTTT.

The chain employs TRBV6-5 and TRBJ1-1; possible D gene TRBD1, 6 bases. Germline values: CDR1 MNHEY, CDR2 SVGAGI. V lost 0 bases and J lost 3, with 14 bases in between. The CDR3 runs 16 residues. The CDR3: CASSYSPGVRYTEAFF. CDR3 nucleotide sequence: TGTGCCAGCAGTTACTCTCCAGGGGTAAGGTACACTGAAGCTTTCTTT.

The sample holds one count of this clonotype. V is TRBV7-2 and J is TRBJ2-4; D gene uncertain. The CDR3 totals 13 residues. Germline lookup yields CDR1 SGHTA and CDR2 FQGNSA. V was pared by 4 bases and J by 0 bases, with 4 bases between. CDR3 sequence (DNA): TGTGCCAGCAGCTACCTAGCCAAAAACATTCAGTACTTC. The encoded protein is CASSYLAKNIQYF.

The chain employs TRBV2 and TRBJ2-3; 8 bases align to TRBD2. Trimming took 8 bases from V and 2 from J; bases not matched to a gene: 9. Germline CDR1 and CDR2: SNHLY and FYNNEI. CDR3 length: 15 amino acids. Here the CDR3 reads CASQERGIFTDTQYF. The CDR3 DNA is TGTGCCAGCCAGGAGCGGGGGATATTCACAGATACGCAGTATTTT.

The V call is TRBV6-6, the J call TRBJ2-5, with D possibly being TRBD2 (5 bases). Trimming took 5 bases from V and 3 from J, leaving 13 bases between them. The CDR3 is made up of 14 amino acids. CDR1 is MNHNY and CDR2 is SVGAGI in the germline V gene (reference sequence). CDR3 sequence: CASSQRSPKETQYF. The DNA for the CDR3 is TGTGCCAGCAGTCAGCGGTCGCCAAAAGAGACCCAGTACTTC.

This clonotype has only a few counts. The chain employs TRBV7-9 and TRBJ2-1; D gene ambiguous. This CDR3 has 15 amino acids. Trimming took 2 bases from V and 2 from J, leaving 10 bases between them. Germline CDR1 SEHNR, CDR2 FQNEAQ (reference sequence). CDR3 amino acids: CASSLRAVTYNEQFF. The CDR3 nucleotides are TGTGCCAGCAGCTTAAGGGCGGTAACCTACAATGAGCAGTTCTTC.

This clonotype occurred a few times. Here the CDR3 DNA reads TGTGCCAGCAGCTTTACGGGACTAGCGGGCGGTGATACGCAGTATTTT. Translated: CASSFTGLAGGDTQYF. This chain uses TRBV7-3 with TRBJ2-3, with TRBD2 matching over 12 bases. After removal of 3 bases from V and 6 bases from J, the junction contained 7 bases not matched to a gene. Germline CDR1 is SGHTA and CDR2 is FQGTGA. This CDR3 is built from 16 residues.

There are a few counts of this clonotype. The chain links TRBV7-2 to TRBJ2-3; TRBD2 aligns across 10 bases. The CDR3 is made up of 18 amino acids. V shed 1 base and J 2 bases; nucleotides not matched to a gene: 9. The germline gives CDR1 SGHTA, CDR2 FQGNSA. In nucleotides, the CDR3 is TGTGCCAGCAGCTTAGATCGGCTAGCGGGGGCCCCCACAGATACGCAGTATTTT. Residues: CASSLDRLAGAPTDTQYF.

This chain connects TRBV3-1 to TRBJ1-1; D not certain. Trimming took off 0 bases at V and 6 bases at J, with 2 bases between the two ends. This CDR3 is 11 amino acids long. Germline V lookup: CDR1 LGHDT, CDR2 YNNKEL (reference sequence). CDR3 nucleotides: TGTGCCAGCAGCCAAGACTCTGAAGCTTTCTTT. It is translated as CASSQDSEAFF. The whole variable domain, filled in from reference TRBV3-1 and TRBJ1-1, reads DTAVSQTPKYLVTQMGNDKSIKCEQNLGHDTMYWYKQDSKKFLKIMFSYNNKELIINETVPNRFSPKSPDKAHLNLHINSLELGDSAVYFCASSQDSEAFFGQGTRLTVV.

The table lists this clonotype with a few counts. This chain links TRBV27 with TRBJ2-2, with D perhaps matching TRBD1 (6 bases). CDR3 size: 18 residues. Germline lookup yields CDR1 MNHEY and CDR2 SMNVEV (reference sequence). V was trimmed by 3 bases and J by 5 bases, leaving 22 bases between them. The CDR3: CASSLGPPGQGWTGELFF. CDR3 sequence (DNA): TGTGCCAGCAGTTTGGGACCTCCCGGGCAGGGGTGGACCGGGGAGCTGTTTTTT.

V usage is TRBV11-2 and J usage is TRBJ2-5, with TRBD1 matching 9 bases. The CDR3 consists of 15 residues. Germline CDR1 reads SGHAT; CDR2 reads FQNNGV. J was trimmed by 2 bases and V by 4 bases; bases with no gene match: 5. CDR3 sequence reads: CASSSGQGSQETQYF. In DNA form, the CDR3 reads TGTGCCAGCAGCTCCGGACAGGGGTCACAAGAGACCCAGTACTTC.

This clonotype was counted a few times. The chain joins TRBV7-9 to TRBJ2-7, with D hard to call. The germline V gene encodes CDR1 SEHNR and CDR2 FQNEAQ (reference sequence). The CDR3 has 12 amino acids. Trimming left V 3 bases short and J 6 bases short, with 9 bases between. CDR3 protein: CASSLGAFEQYV. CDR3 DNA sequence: TGTGCCAGCAGCTTGGGTGCTTTCGAGCAGTACGTC.

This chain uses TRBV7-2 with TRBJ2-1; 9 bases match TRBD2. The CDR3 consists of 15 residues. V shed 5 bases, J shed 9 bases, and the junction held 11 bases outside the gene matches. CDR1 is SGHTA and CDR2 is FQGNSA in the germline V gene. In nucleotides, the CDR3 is TGTGCCAGCAGCACTGGGACTAGCCCTCGGGTTGAGCAGTTCTTC. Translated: CASSTGTSPRVEQFF.

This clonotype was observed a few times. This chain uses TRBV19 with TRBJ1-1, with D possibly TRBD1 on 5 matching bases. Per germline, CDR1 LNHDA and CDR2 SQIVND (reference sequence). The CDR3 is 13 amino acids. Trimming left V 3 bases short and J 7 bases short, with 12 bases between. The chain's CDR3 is CASSMGRVVEAFF. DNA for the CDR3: TGTGCCAGTAGTATGGGCAGGGTTGTTGAAGCTTTCTTT.

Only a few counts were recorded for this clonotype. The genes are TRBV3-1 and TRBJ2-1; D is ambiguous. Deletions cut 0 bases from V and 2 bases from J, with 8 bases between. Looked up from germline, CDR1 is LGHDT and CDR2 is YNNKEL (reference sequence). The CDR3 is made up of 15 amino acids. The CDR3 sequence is CASSQDVQTYNEQFF. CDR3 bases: TGTGCCAGCAGCCAAGATGTGCAAACCTACAATGAGCAGTTCTTC.

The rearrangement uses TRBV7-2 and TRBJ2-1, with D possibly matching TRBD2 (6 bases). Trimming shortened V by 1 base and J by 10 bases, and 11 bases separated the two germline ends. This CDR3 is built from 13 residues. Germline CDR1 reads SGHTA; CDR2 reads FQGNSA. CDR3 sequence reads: CASSLEGDSEQFF. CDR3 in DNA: TGTGCCAGCAGCTTAGAAGGGGACTCGGAGCAGTTCTTC.

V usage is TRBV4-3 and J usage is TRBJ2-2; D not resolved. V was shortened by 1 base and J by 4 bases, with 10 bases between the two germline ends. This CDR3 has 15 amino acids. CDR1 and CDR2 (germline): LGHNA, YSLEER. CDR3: CASSQVYRITGELFF. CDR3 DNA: TGCGCCAGCAGCCAAGTATACAGAATCACCGGGGAGCTGTTTTTT.

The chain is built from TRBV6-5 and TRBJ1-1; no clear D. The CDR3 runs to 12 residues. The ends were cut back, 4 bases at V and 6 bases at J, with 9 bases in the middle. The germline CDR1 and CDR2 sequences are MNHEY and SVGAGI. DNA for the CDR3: TGTGCCAGCAGTTCCGGGTCGGCTGAAGCTTTCTTT. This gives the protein CASSSGSAEAFF.

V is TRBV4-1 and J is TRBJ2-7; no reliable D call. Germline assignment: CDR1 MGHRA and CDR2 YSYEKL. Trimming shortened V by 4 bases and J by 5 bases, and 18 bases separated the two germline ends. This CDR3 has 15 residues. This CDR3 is CASSPTSQYDHEQYF. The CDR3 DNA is TGCGCCAGCAGCCCTACGTCCCAGTACGACCACGAGCAGTACTTC.

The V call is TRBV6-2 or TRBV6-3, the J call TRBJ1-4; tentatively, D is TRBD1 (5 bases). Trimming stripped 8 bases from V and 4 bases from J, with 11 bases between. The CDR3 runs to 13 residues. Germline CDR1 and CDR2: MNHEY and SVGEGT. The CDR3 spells CASRDGVNEKLFF. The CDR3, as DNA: TGTGCCAGCCGGGACGGAGTTAATGAAAAACTGTTTTTT.

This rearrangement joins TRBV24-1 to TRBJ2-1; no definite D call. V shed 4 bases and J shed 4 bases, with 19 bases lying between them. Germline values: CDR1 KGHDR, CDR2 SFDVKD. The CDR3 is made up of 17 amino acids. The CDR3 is CATSDVSESDRYNEQFF. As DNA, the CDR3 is TGTGCCACCAGTGACGTTTCCGAGAGCGACCGGTACAATGAGCAGTTCTTC.

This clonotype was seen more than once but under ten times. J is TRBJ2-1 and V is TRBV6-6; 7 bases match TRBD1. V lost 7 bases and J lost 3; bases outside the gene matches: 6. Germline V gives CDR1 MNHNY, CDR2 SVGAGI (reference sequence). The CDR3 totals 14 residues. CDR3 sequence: CASIEQGFYNEQFF. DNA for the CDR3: TGTGCCAGCATCGAACAGGGGTTCTACAATGAGCAGTTCTTC.